Listed below are T cell receptor beta chains from one sample, sequenced in a study of beta chain features in type 1 diabetes. TCRdb's table, derived via immunoSEQ multiplex PCR, lists solely in-frame clones and lacks some. This table has 130,000 or so clones, about 9.2% appearing once. The sample comprised central memory CD4+ T cells from blood. Receptors originate from a man younger than 30 in good health. The CDR3 runs from the conserved cysteine through the conserved F or W. D genes are given only for firm matches. Only some rows state a clone size, as once, few, many or a class for expanded clones.

>TRBJ2-2|TRBV4-1|few|NA
CASRDSRTGELFF
TGCGCCAGCCGGGACTCAAGGACCGGGGAGCTGTTTTTT
>TRBJ2-7|TRBV29-1|NA|NA
CSALHEQYF
TGCAGCGCTCTTCACGAGCAGTACTTC
>TRBJ2-3|TRBV7-7|few|TRBD1
CASSTGTGGADTQYF
TGTGCCAGCAGCACCGGGACAGGGGGCGCGGATACGCAGTATTTT
>TRBJ2-7|TRBV5-1|NA|NA
CASSLAQGGEQYF
TGCGCCAGCAGCTTGGCCCAGGGTGGCGAGCAGTACTTC
>TRBJ1-2|TRBV7-9|few|NA
CASSLRQGFYGYTF
TGTGCCAGCAGCTTAAGGCAGGGCTTCTATGGCTACACCTTC
>TRBJ2-7|TRBV6-5|NA|NA
CASSEDRGLGEQYF
TGTGCCAGCAGTGAAGATCGGGGTTTGGGCGAGCAGTACTTC
>TRBJ1-3|TRBV12-5|NA|NA
CASGLAPYPPF
TGTGCTAGTGGTTTAGCACCCTACCCGCCCTTT
>TRBJ2-5|TRBV6-6|NA|TRBD2
CASRSTSGEWETQYF
TGTGCCAGCAGGTCTACTAGCGGGGAGTGGGAGACCCAGTACTTC
>TRBJ1-6|TRBV6-5|NA|NA
CASSLRNRNSPLHF
TGTGCCAGCAGTCTCCGAAACAGGAATTCACCCCTCCACTTT
>TRBJ1-5|TRBV7-2|many|NA
CASSLGSGGSQPQHF
TGTGCCAGCAGCTTAGGATCGGGGGGGAGTCAGCCCCAGCATTTT
>TRBJ1-3|TRBV7-2|few|TRBD1
CASSRTGSGNTIYF
TGTGCCAGCAGCCGGACAGGCTCTGGAAACACCATATATTTT
>TRBJ1-1|TRBV6-1|NA|TRBD1
CASSGEGAAEAFF
TGTGCCAGCAGTGGAGAGGGGGCGGCTGAAGCTTTCTTT
>TRBJ1-2|TRBV6-5|NA|TRBD1
CASTEQGASGYTF
TGTGCCAGCACCGAACAGGGGGCGAGTGGCTACACCTTC
>TRBJ2-6|TRBV6-1|few|NA
CASFSTGANVLTF
TGTGCCAGCTTCTCTACTGGGGCCAACGTCCTGACTTTC
>TRBJ2-3|TRBV9|few|TRBD2
CASSLGLAGGTDTQYF
TGTGCCAGCAGCCTCGGACTAGCGGGGGGGACAGATACGCAGTATTTT
>TRBJ1-2|TRBV29-1|few|NA
CSAPRQDSGGYTF
TGCAGCGCCCCCCGGCAGGACTCCGGTGGCTACACCTTC
>TRBJ1-2|TRBV6-5|NA|TRBD1
CASSYSGQGDYGYTF
TGTGCCAGCAGTTACTCGGGACAGGGGGATTATGGCTACACCTTC
>TRBJ2-1|TRBV7-2|NA|NA
CASSRVDGGSYNEQFF
TGTGCCAGCAGTCGAGTGGACGGGGGCTCCTACAATGAGCAGTTCTTC
>TRBJ2-7|TRBV5-1|few|NA
CASSLTTYEQYF
TGCGCCAGCAGCTTGACAACCTACGAGCAGTACTTC
>TRBJ1-5|TRBV2|few|NA
CASSVTGDQPQHF
TGTGCCAGCAGTGTAACTGGAGATCAGCCCCAGCATTTT
>TRBJ1-2|TRBV6-1|few|NA
CASSEVGSSYGYTF
TGTGCCAGCAGTGAAGTCGGGTCGAGCTATGGCTACACCTTC
>TRBJ2-2|TRBV4-1|few|NA
CASSPGQTNTGELFF
TGCGCCAGCAGCCCCGGACAGACGAACACCGGGGAGCTGTTTTTT
>TRBJ2-7|TRBV14|NA|TRBD1
CASSPGTGARGGRSYEQYF
TGTGCCAGCAGCCCGGGGACAGGGGCTAGAGGGGGACGCTCCTACGAGCAGTACTTC
>TRBJ2-5|TRBV4-3|NA|NA
CASSQAPTVETQYF
TGCGCCAGCAGCCAAGCCCCCACTGTCGAGACCCAGTACTTC
>TRBJ2-2|TRBV5-3|NA|TRBD2
CARHWTSSGSGELFF
TGTGCCAGACACTGGACTAGCTCTGGGTCCGGGGAGCTGTTTTTT
>TRBJ2-3|TRBV7-3|few|TRBD2
CASSLSGGRKADTQYF
TGTGCCAGCAGCTTATCGGGGGGGAGAAAAGCAGATACGCAGTATTTT
>TRBJ2-1|TRBV4-1|NA|NA
CASSQVDMISYNEQFF
TGCGCCAGCAGCCAAGTGGACATGATCTCCTACAATGAGCAGTTCTTC
>TRBJ2-4|TRBV11-2|few|TRBD1
CASSLDIVTQGEAKNIQYF
TGTGCCAGCAGCTTAGATATAGTTACACAGGGGGAAGCCAAAAACATTCAGTACTTC
>TRBJ2-7|TRBV19|few|NA
CASSTGQGVWYEQYF
TGTGCCAGTAGTACGGGACAAGGGGTGTGGTACGAGCAGTACTTC
>TRBJ2-1|TRBV7-2|few|TRBD2
CASSLVAGGRNEQFF
TGTGCCAGCAGCTTAGTAGCGGGGGGGAGGAATGAGCAGTTCTTC
>TRBJ1-5|TRBV28|few|TRBD1
CASSSPGQGGQPQHF
TGTGCCAGCAGTTCCCCAGGGCAGGGGGGACAGCCCCAGCATTTT
>TRBJ1-5|TRBV9|NA|NA
CASSVRPGGYSNQPQHF
TGTGCCAGCAGCGTTCGGCCGGGGGGATATAGCAATCAGCCCCAGCATTTT
>TRBJ1-6|TRBV27|NA|NA
CASSLRQGSSLSNSPLHF
TGTGCCAGCAGTTTAAGGCAGGGGAGTAGCCTTAGTAATTCACCCCTCCACTTT
>TRBJ2-5|TRBV7-2|NA|NA
CASSLAWAKQETQYF
TGTGCCAGCAGCTTAGCATGGGCGAAACAAGAGACCCAGTACTTC
>TRBJ2-7|TRBV4-2|NA|NA
CASSQVSAGEQYF
TGTGCCAGCAGCCAAGTCTCGGCGGGAGAGCAGTACTTC
>TRBJ1-1|TRBV4-1|NA|TRBD1
CASSQGGGQNTEAFF
TGCGCCAGCAGCCAAGGAGGGGGCCAGAACACTGAAGCTTTCTTT
>TRBJ1-6|TRBV6-6|few|NA
CASYRDNNSPLHF
TGTGCCAGCTACCGGGACAACAATTCACCCCTCCACTTT
>TRBJ2-5|TRBV28|few|TRBD2
CASTPGGGQETQYF
TGTGCCAGCACCCCTGGGGGGGGGCAAGAGACCCAGTACTTC
>TRBJ1-5|TRBV7-9|NA|NA
CASSAGGNQPQHF
TGTGCCAGCAGCGCAGGTGGCAATCAGCCCCAGCATTTT
>TRBJ2-5|TRBV5-1|few|TRBD2
CASSSREREKTQYF
TGCGCCAGCAGCTCCCGGGAGCGGGAAAAGACCCAGTACTTC
>TRBJ2-2|TRBV19|NA|NA
CASSIDRVVGELFF
TGTGCCAGTAGTATAGATCGTGTAGTCGGGGAGCTGTTTTTT
>TRBJ2-3|TRBV9|NA|TRBD2
CASSARTSGYDTQYF
TGTGCCAGCAGCGCTCGGACTAGCGGGTATGATACGCAGTATTTT
>TRBJ2-3|TRBV7-2|NA|NA
CASSLDAGPQYF
TGTGCCAGCAGCTTAGATGCGGGGCCCCAGTATTTT
>TRBJ2-5|TRBV6-5|NA|TRBD2
CASTRTSLGTQYF
TGTGCCAGCACCCGGACTAGTCTCGGGACCCAGTACTTC
>TRBJ2-5|TRBV5-5|NA|NA
CASSFSQAQETQYF
TGTGCCAGCAGCTTCAGCCAGGCCCAAGAGACCCAGTACTTC
>TRBJ1-5|TRBV7-2|medium-sized|TRBD1
CASSLGRGHQPQHF
TGTGCCAGCAGCTTGGGTAGGGGGCATCAGCCCCAGCATTTT
>TRBJ2-7|TRBV7-2|NA|NA
CASSFGSAGYEQYF
TGTGCCAGCAGCTTTGGCAGCGCGGGTTACGAGCAGTACTTC
>TRBJ2-5|TRBV5-1|few|TRBD2
CASSLGGTSGEQETQYF
TGCGCCAGCAGCTTGGGAGGGACTAGCGGGGAACAAGAGACCCAGTACTTC
>TRBJ2-3|TRBV25-1|NA|NA
CASSAHGGISTDTQYF
TGTGCCAGCAGTGCTCACGGGGGAATTAGCACAGATACGCAGTATTTT
>TRBJ2-5|TRBV7-2|few|NA
CASTRGAAMETQYF
TGTGCCAGCACACGGGGGGCGGCAATGGAGACCCAGTACTTC
>TRBJ2-7|TRBV13|few|NA
CASSSPRGDEQYF
TGTGCCAGCAGCTCCCCCAGGGGGGATGAGCAGTACTTC
>TRBJ1-5|TRBV2|few|NA
CASSEREDSNQPQHF
TGTGCCAGCAGTGAGAGGGAGGATAGCAATCAGCCCCAGCATTTT
>TRBJ2-3|TRBV11-2|few|TRBD2
CASSYTSGGRDTQYF
TGTGCCAGCAGCTATACTAGCGGGGGGCGAGATACGCAGTATTTT
>TRBJ1-1|TRBV6-1|few|NA
CASSERVEAFF
TGTGCCAGCAGTGAGAGGGTTGAAGCTTTCTTT
>TRBJ2-2|TRBV11-2|few|TRBD1
CASSRRDSSNTGELFF
TGTGCCAGCAGCCGCCGGGACAGCTCGAACACCGGGGAGCTGTTTTTT
>TRBJ2-3|TRBV7-6|NA|TRBD2
CASSLGGTSGGGVEYF
TGTGCCAGCAGCTTAGGCGGGACATCTGGCGGGGGGGTGGAGTATTTT